A single sample is the source of the 28 T cell receptor beta chains below, sequenced in a study of early T cells in non-severe SARS-CoV-2 infection. TCRdb re-analysed the 5' RACE reads in MiXCR, keeping a single row per CDR3 protein. The sample includes around 70,000 distinct CDR3 sequences, roughly 12% of them seen just once. Material: whole blood. Receptor source: an adult who was a healthcare worker with PCR-confirmed SARS-CoV-2 infection or an uninfected control (not recorded which).

This clonotype was seen more than once but under ten times. The rearrangement uses TRBV3-1 and TRBJ2-5; weak D call: TRBD1 (6 bases). Per germline, CDR1 LGHDT and CDR2 YNNKEL (reference sequence). V dropped 1 base and J dropped 8 bases, with 14 bases sitting between them. This CDR3 is 14 amino acids long. The CDR3 loop reads CASSQVGTRETQYF. CDR3 DNA: TGTGCCAGCAGCCAAGTGGGGACAAGAGAAACCCAGTACTTC.

This clonotype was counted a few times. The rearrangement uses TRBV6-2 or TRBV6-3 and TRBJ2-1; tentative D call: TRBD2 (6 bases). The CDR3 length is 12 residues. In germline, CDR1 is MNHEY, CDR2 SVGEGT. Deletions cut 2 bases from V and 10 bases from J, with 9 bases between. CDR3 loop: CASSYRAGEQFF. CDR3 bases: TGTGCCAGCAGTTACAGGGCGGGGGAGCAGTTCTTC.

This clonotype occurred many times. The chain is built from TRBV19 and TRBJ2-5; the match to TRBD2 covers 9 bases. J gave up 5 bases and V 5 bases, and 12 bases lay outside the gene matches. The CDR3 totals 16 residues. Germline V gene data show CDR1 as LNHDA and CDR2 as SQIVND (reference sequence). In DNA form, the CDR3 reads TGTGCCAGTAGTGGATCGGGACTAGCCCGGGGGGAGACCCAGTACTTC. This gives the protein CASSGSGLARGETQYF. The full variable domain, in which reference TRBV19 and TRBJ2-5 provide the parts outside the CDR3, is DGGITQSPKYLFRKEGQNVTLSCEQNLNHDAMYWYRQDPGQGLRLIYYSQIVNDFQKGDIAEGYSVSREKKESFPLTVTSAQKNPTAFYLCASSGSGLARGETQYFGPGTRLLVL.

V gene TRBV12-3 or TRBV12-4 combines with J gene TRBJ1-1; D gene uncertain. The CDR3 is made up of 13 amino acids. Trimming removed 10 bases at V and 2 bases at J, with 14 bases between. The chain's CDR3 is CATSLGGNTEAFF. The CDR3 DNA reads TGTGCCACCTCGCTCGGTGGCAACACTGAAGCTTTCTTT.

This clonotype has just a few counts. The gene calls are TRBV29-1 and TRBJ2-1, with TRBD2 matching 8 bases. Trimming took 1 base from V and 8 from J; bases not matched to a gene: 16. The CDR3 sequence is 17 residues long. Germline assignment: CDR1 SQVTM and CDR2 ANQGSEA. This CDR3 reads CSVEGGQYGRAGDEQFF. DNA of the CDR3: TGCAGCGTTGAAGGTGGGCAGTACGGGAGGGCCGGGGATGAGCAGTTCTTC.

This clonotype came up many times. This rearrangement joins TRBV20-1 to TRBJ1-2; D is ambiguous. The ends were cut back, 0 bases at V and 4 bases at J, with 9 bases in the middle. CDR1 DFQATT and CDR2 SNEGSKA come from the germline V gene (reference sequence). The CDR3 consists of 13 residues. The CDR3 spells CSARDRYIYGYTF. The CDR3 coding sequence is TGCAGTGCTAGAGATCGATACATCTATGGCTACACCTTC.

This clonotype was observed a handful of times. This rearrangement joins TRBV5-1 to TRBJ2-7, with a possible D match to TRBD1 (6 bases). The ends were cut back, 6 bases at V and 2 bases at J, with 21 bases in the middle. The CDR3 runs 16 residues. The germline V gene encodes CDR1 SGHRS and CDR2 YFSETQ. CDR3 nucleotides: TGCGCCAGCACGCCCTTATCCGGGACATCCGCCTACGAGCAGTACTTC. Residues: CASTPLSGTSAYEQYF.

This clonotype was detected many times. The genes are TRBV7-3 and TRBJ2-7; D is possibly TRBD1 or TRBD2 (5 bases each). Deletions cut 5 bases from V and 0 bases from J, with 11 bases between. CDR1 is SGHTA, CDR2 FQGTGA, per germline. The CDR3 extends over 14 amino acids. CDR3: CASSPGTSSYEQYF. As DNA, the CDR3 is TGTGCCAGCAGCCCGGGGACCAGCTCCTACGAGCAGTACTTC.

This clonotype occurred a few times. The genes are TRBV19 and TRBJ2-1; unclear D gene. The V gene lost 7 bases and the J gene lost 4 bases, with 11 bases spanning the gap. The germline gives CDR1 LNHDA, CDR2 SQIVND (reference sequence). The length of the CDR3 is 13 residues. The CDR3 coding sequence is TGTGCCAGTACCGCCGACTGGTACAATGAGCAGTTCTTC. This codes for CASTADWYNEQFF.

This sequence joins TRBV7-3 and TRBJ2-1; 12 bases are shared with TRBD2. Germline-derived CDR1 and CDR2 are SGHTA and FQGTGA. Unmatched junction bases numbered 5, after V lost 4 bases and J lost 10 bases. CDR3 length equals 14 residues. Here the CDR3 reads CASSSQLAGGEQFF. CDR3 DNA sequence: TGTGCCAGCAGCTCCCAACTAGCGGGAGGAGAGCAGTTCTTC.

This clonotype was counted at least ten times. The chain has TRBV13 and TRBJ1-4, with D hard to call. The length of the CDR3 is 15 residues. Germline CDR1 PRHDT, CDR2 FYEKMQ (reference sequence). Trimming took 6 bases from V and 0 from J, leaving 11 bases between them. The chain's CDR3 is CASRRASATNEKLFF. The CDR3 bases are TGTGCCAGCAGGAGAGCGAGTGCAACTAATGAAAAACTGTTTTTT.

Many counts were recorded for this clonotype. The chain employs TRBV29-1 and TRBJ2-3, with a weak D call TRBD1 (5 bases). Trimming took 6 bases from V and 8 from J, leaving 15 bases between them. There are 12 residues in the CDR3. Per germline, CDR1 SQVTM and CDR2 ANQGSEA. CDR3 residues: CSVLLVQGTQYF. The CDR3 DNA is TGCAGCGTCCTGCTAGTTCAGGGTACGCAGTATTTT.

V usage is TRBV6-5 and J usage is TRBJ1-2; D gene ambiguous. CDR3 length: 14 residues. Germline CDR1 reads MNHEY; CDR2 reads SVGAGI. The V and J ends lost 8 bases and 0 bases respectively, with 13 bases between them. CDR3 sequence: CASVLAVANYGYTF. The CDR3 region has the DNA TGTGCCAGCGTTTTGGCCGTAGCTAACTATGGCTACACCTTC.

This clonotype occurred many times. The chain has TRBV24-1 and TRBJ2-1; 12 positions agree with TRBD2. Germline V gives CDR1 KGHDR, CDR2 SFDVKD. V gave up 4 bases and J gave up 7 bases; unmatched junction bases: 7. This CDR3 has 16 amino acids. CDR3 sequence: CATSDAGTSGPNEQFF. Written as DNA, the CDR3 is TGTGCCACCAGTGACGCCGGGACTAGCGGGCCAAATGAGCAGTTCTTC.

The rearrangement uses TRBV29-1 and TRBJ2-1, with 10 bases lining up with TRBD1. Trimming took 5 bases from V and 8 from J; bases not matched to a gene: 6. The CDR3 runs to 13 residues. Germline-derived CDR1 and CDR2 are SQVTM and ANQGSEA. The CDR3 protein is CSVSGTGEYEQFF. The CDR3 DNA sequence: TGCAGCGTTTCCGGGACAGGGGAGTATGAGCAGTTCTTC.

The V gene is TRBV5-4, the J gene TRBJ2-3; a weak D match, TRBD2 (5 bases). Germline lookup yields CDR1 SGHNT and CDR2 YYREEE (reference sequence). Trimming left V 7 bases short and J 5 bases short, with 14 bases between. There are 13 residues in the CDR3. The CDR3 bases are TGTGCCAGCGGTGGGGTGGGGAGAGATACGCAGTATTTT. Translation gives CASGGVGRDTQYF.

The J gene is TRBJ1-4, the V gene TRBV6-1; the D is unclear. The CDR3 is made up of 15 amino acids. The V end was cut by 7 bases, the J end by 0 bases, with 12 bases between. CDR1 and CDR2 from the germline V gene are MNHNS and SASEGT. The CDR3 nucleotides are TGTGCCAGCACCGAGGATTGGTCAACTAATGAAAAACTGTTTTTT. It yields the protein CASTEDWSTNEKLFF.

The chain is built from TRBV18 and TRBJ2-3; 15 positions agree with TRBD2. From germline, CDR1 is KGHSH and CDR2 LQKENI. Trimming removed 4 bases from V and 5 bases from J; junction bases left unmatched: 16. The CDR3 runs to 20 residues. As DNA, the CDR3 is TGTGCCAGCTCACTGGACCGCCTGCGGACTAGCGGGGGGGCCATAGATACGCAGTATTTT. Translated, it gives CASSLDRLRTSGGAIDTQYF.

This clonotype has only a few counts. The chain carries TRBV29-1 and TRBJ2-1, with D perhaps TRBD2 (6 bases). This CDR3 contains 12 residues. V was cut by 5 bases and J by 6 bases, with 11 bases left in between. CDR1 SQVTM and CDR2 ANQGSEA come from the germline V gene. CDR3 amino acids: CSVSRGLNEQFF. CDR3 sequence (DNA): TGCAGCGTTTCTAGGGGACTCAATGAGCAGTTCTTC.

The gene calls are TRBV12-3 or TRBV12-4 and TRBJ1-1; tentative D call: TRBD1 (5 bases). The V end was cut by 3 bases, the J end by 3 bases, with 11 bases between. The CDR3 is 14 residues long. The CDR3 DNA sequence: TGTGCCAGCAGTTTTCGCAGGGACTACACTGAAGCTTTCTTT. Translating gives CASSFRRDYTEAFF.

A few counts support this clonotype. This chain uses TRBV2 with TRBJ1-5; possibly TRBD1 for D (5 bases). The germline V gene has CDR1 SNHLY and CDR2 FYNNEI. The CDR3 sequence is 14 residues long. V lost 5 bases and J lost 3, with 11 bases in between. The CDR3 sequence: CASSPDSPNQPQHF. For the CDR3, the DNA is TGTGCCAGCAGTCCCGACAGCCCCAATCAGCCCCAGCATTTT.

V is TRBV4-1 and J is TRBJ2-3; D is perhaps TRBD2 (6 bases). The CDR3 totals 15 residues. CDR1 and CDR2 from the germline V gene are MGHRA and YSYEKL. The V gene lost 4 bases and the J gene lost 6 bases, with 17 bases spanning the gap. CDR3 region: CASSRGTSSIDTQYF. CDR3 bases: TGCGCCAGCAGCCGCGGGACCAGCAGTATCGATACGCAGTATTTT.

This clonotype was found a few times. The chain couples TRBV7-8 to TRBJ1-5; 9 bases agree with TRBD1. This CDR3 has 14 residues. Germline V CDR1 and CDR2: SGHVS, FQNEAQ. Unmatched junction bases numbered 5, after V lost 4 bases and J lost 7 bases. The CDR3 sequence is CASSSQGAGQPQHF. In nucleotides, the CDR3 is TGTGCCAGCAGCTCACAGGGGGCTGGGCAGCCCCAGCATTTT.

This clonotype was picked up many times. CDR3 loop: CASRDVDSNQPQHF. For the CDR3, the DNA is TGTGCCAGTAGGGACGTCGATAGCAATCAGCCCCAGCATTTT. The genes are TRBV19 and TRBJ1-5; D is ambiguous. CDR1 is LNHDA and CDR2 is SQIVND in the germline V gene (reference sequence). V was cut by 6 bases and J by 0 bases, with 9 bases left in between. The CDR3 has 14 residues. The variable domain in full, with the rest retrieved from reference TRBV19 and TRBJ1-5, is DGGITQSPKYLFRKEGQNVTLSCEQNLNHDAMYWYRQDPGQGLRLIYYSQIVNDFQKGDIAEGYSVSREKKESFPLTVTSAQKNPTAFYLCASRDVDSNQPQHFGDGTRLSIL.

This clonotype came up many times. V is TRBV12-3 or TRBV12-4 and J is TRBJ1-2; D not certain. The CDR3 spans 14 residues. V lost 4 bases and J 1 base, leaving 10 bases between the germline ends. CDR3 sequence (DNA): TGTGCCAGCAGTTCTGGGTACCTTAACTATGGCTACACCTTC. Encoded protein: CASSSGYLNYGYTF.

This clonotype was found a few times. CDR3 sequence reads: CASSQHTFYGADTQYF. DNA for the CDR3: TGTGCCAGCAGCCAGCACACTTTTTACGGAGCAGATACGCAGTATTTT. V gene TRBV3-1 combines with J gene TRBJ2-3; D is undetermined. V lost 3 bases and J lost 4, with 17 bases in between. Germline V gene sequence: CDR1 LGHDT, CDR2 YNNKEL (reference sequence). This CDR3 is built from 16 residues.

The chain links TRBV11-2 to TRBJ2-1; D perhaps matches TRBD2 (5 bases). This CDR3 spans 14 amino acids. V lost 3 bases, J lost 6 bases, and 12 bases lay in between. Per germline, CDR1 SGHAT and CDR2 FQNNGV. CDR3 nucleotide sequence: TGTGCCAGCAGCTTGCAACTAGTGGGCAATGAGCAGTTCTTC. It codes for CASSLQLVGNEQFF.

The table lists this clonotype with a few counts. The chain couples TRBV10-1 to TRBJ2-3, with D possibly being TRBD2 (5 bases). V lost 4 bases, J lost 0 bases, and 11 bases lay in between. CDR1 is WNHNN, CDR2 SYGVQD, per germline (reference sequence). CDR3 length: 15 residues. CDR3 DNA: TGCGCCAGCAGTGTTGGAGGAACTAGCACAGATACGCAGTATTTT. Amino acid sequence: CASSVGGTSTDTQYF.